These 13 T cell receptor beta chains came from one sample sequenced in a study of blood T cell repertoires in COVID-19. This table comes from immunoSEQ multiplex PCR, and its TCRdb copy is limited to in-frame clones, with some not included. This table has 200,000 to 250,000 clones, 82% appearing once. Sequenced sample: peripheral blood. The receptors were gathered from an elderly woman with acute or convalescent COVID-19.

The chain is built from TRBV18 and TRBJ1-1; D unclear. CDR1 and CDR2 from the germline V gene are KGHSH and LQKENI. CDR3 size: 13 residues. The germline V and J ends were trimmed by 1 base and 4 bases, with 7 bases remaining between them. DNA for the CDR3: TGTGCCAGCTCACCACTAGAACGCACTGAAGCTTTCTTT. Its protein product is CASSPLERTEAFF.

The chain is built from TRBV28 and TRBJ1-5; TRBD1 matches 7 bases. The V gene's germline CDR1 is MDHEN and CDR2 SYDVKM. Losses at the gene ends were 8 bases for V and 2 bases for J; bases not matched to a gene: 9. This CDR3 has 15 residues. As DNA, the CDR3 is TGTGCCAGCGGATACCGGGACAGACGCAATCAGCCCCAGCATTTT. Translated, it gives CASGYRDRRNQPQHF.

The rearrangement joins TRBV4-1 to TRBJ2-2, with 8 bases identical to TRBD1. CDR3 length equals 16 residues. Germline V gene data show CDR1 as MGHRA and CDR2 as YSYEKL. Unmatched junction bases numbered 6, after V lost 0 bases and J lost 6 bases. CDR3 amino acids: CASSQDDRGIAGELFF. CDR3 bases: TGCGCCAGCAGCCAAGATGACAGGGGTATCGCCGGGGAGCTGTTTTTT.

This chain links TRBV18 with TRBJ2-3; TRBD2 matches at 11 bases. CDR1 and CDR2 from the germline V gene are KGHSH and LQKENI. This CDR3 comprises 16 residues. J lost 0 bases, V lost 3 bases, and 2 bases had no gene match. Here the CDR3 reads CASSPTSGGSTDTQYF. CDR3 in DNA: TGTGCCAGCTCACCCACTAGCGGGGGTAGCACAGATACGCAGTATTTT.

The rearrangement joins TRBV3-1 (or the pseudogene TRBV3-2) to TRBJ1-3; possibly TRBD1 for D (5 bases). Germline values: CDR1 LGHDT, CDR2 YNNKEL (reference sequence). Trimming stripped 4 bases from V and 7 bases from J, with 5 bases between. CDR3 length: 11 amino acids. CDR3 loop: CASSPGNTIYF. In DNA, the CDR3 is TGTGCCAGCAGCCCAGGGAACACCATATATTTT.

The chain carries TRBV6-1 and TRBJ2-1, with 7 bases lining up with TRBD2. CDR3 length: 15 amino acids. CDR1 and CDR2 from the germline V gene are MNHNS and SASEGT. J was trimmed by 0 bases and V by 8 bases; bases with no gene match: 7. This chain's CDR3 is CASDFGGSSYNEQFF. For the CDR3, the DNA is TGTGCCAGCGACTTCGGGGGGAGCTCCTACAATGAGCAGTTCTTC.

The J gene is TRBJ2-2, the V gene TRBV5-1; a weak D match, TRBD2 (5 bases). This CDR3 has 16 residues. V dropped 1 base and J dropped 5 bases, with 15 bases sitting between them. Germline V gives CDR1 SGHRS, CDR2 YFSETQ. The CDR3 DNA reads TGCGCCAGCAGCTTGTACGCGGAGCGAGGGACCGGGGAGCTGTTTTTT. Encoded protein: CASSLYAERGTGELFF.

The chain couples TRBV6-5 to TRBJ2-7, with 11 nucleotides matching TRBD1. CDR3 length: 15 residues. Germline trimming cut 0 bases from V and 6 bases from J; bases unmatched to any gene: 4. Germline CDR1 reads MNHEY; CDR2 reads SVGAGI. CDR3 sequence (DNA): TGTGCCAGCAGTTACTCTCGGACAGGGGGCGGCGAGCAGTACTTC. It yields the protein CASSYSRTGGGEQYF.

The chain combines TRBV11-2 with TRBJ1-1; TRBD1 is a possible D gene (5 bases). Germline CDR1 is SGHAT and CDR2 is FQNNGV. CDR3 length equals 15 residues. Trimming pared 5 bases from V and 1 base from J, leaving 14 bases between. CDR3 in amino acids: CASSQLAGTNTEAFF. The CDR3 nucleotides read TGTGCCAGCAGCCAACTGGCGGGGACGAACACTGAAGCTTTCTTT.

This chain connects TRBV7-8 to TRBJ2-1; 13 nucleotides match TRBD2. CDR3 size: 17 residues. The germline CDR1 and CDR2 sequences are SGHVS and FQNEAQ. V was pared by 5 bases and J by 7 bases, with 11 bases of the junction left unmatched. This CDR3 reads CASSQTLTSGGRNEQFF. The DNA for the CDR3 is TGTGCCAGCAGCCAAACCTTGACTAGCGGGGGGCGGAATGAGCAGTTCTTC.

This clone appeared once. The chain carries TRBV7-9 and TRBJ2-3, with 11 positions matching TRBD2. CDR3 length: 14 amino acids. The V gene end was trimmed by 5 bases and the J gene end by 5 bases; junction bases not matched to a gene: 3. CDR1 is SEHNR, CDR2 FQNEAQ, per germline (reference sequence). For the CDR3, the DNA is TGTGCCAGCAGCCCCGGACTAGCGGGAGATACGCAGTATTTT. This sequence encodes CASSPGLAGDTQYF.

The chain joins TRBV14 to TRBJ1-6; perhaps TRBD1 as D (5 bases). V was cut by 3 bases and J by 6 bases, with 12 bases left in between. Germline assignment: CDR1 SGHDN and CDR2 FVKESK. This CDR3 is built from 15 residues. The CDR3 DNA is TGTGCCAGCAGCCACGGAACGGGGGGTAATTCACCCCTCCACTTT. It translates to CASSHGTGGNSPLHF.

The chain has TRBV7-2 and TRBJ1-2, with 11 bases matching TRBD1. The trim removed 5 bases at V and 9 bases at J, leaving 20 bases unmatched. Per the germline V gene, CDR1 is SGHTA and CDR2 is FQGNSA. The CDR3 runs to 18 residues. The CDR3 coding sequence is TGTGCCAGCAGCCCCCACGGACAGGGGGCGGATATTACCATAAGCTACACCTTC. Protein sequence: CASSPHGQGADITISYTF.